This entry describes one T cell receptor (beta chain). This sample was taken from a study of T cell clones after liver transplantation. Trimming cost V 2 bases and J 1 base, with 20 bases left between them. Germline CDR1 and CDR2: GTSNPN and SVGIG (reference sequence). The CDR3 extends over 17 amino acids. The assay was immunoSEQ multiplex PCR, and TCRdb's table has in-frame clones only and misses some. This table has some 70,000 clones, over 70% appearing once. Here the sequenced sample was CD4+ T cells from blood, taken before liver transplant. The chain joins TRBV30 to TRBJ1-1; possible D gene TRBD1, 6 bases. The receptor was derived from a human donor who received a liver transplant. The CDR3 sequence is CAWSRGQLWGPNTEAFF. Written as DNA, the CDR3 is TGTGCCTGGAGTCGAGGACAGCTCTGGGGCCCGAACACTGAAGCTTTCTTT.